The TCR beta chain under discussion was sequenced for a study of cytomegalovirus exposure and HLA in healthy donors. The protocol was immunoSEQ multiplex PCR, while the TCRdb copy is restricted to in-frame clones and leaves out a portion. The data hold approximately 280,000 clones, with 86% observed a single time. This receptor was taken from a woman in her late teens or twenties in good health and CMV-seronegative. Sequencing input: PBMCs.

The CDR3 nucleotides are TGCGCCAGCAGCTCCGGGACAGGGTTTAGGGAGACCCAGTACTTC. Protein: CASSSGTGFRETQYF. The chain joins TRBV5-1 to TRBJ2-5, with 9 bases aligning to TRBD1. After removal of 3 bases from V and 5 bases from J, the junction contained 8 bases not matched to a gene. In germline, CDR1 is SGHRS, CDR2 YFSETQ. CDR3 size: 15 residues.